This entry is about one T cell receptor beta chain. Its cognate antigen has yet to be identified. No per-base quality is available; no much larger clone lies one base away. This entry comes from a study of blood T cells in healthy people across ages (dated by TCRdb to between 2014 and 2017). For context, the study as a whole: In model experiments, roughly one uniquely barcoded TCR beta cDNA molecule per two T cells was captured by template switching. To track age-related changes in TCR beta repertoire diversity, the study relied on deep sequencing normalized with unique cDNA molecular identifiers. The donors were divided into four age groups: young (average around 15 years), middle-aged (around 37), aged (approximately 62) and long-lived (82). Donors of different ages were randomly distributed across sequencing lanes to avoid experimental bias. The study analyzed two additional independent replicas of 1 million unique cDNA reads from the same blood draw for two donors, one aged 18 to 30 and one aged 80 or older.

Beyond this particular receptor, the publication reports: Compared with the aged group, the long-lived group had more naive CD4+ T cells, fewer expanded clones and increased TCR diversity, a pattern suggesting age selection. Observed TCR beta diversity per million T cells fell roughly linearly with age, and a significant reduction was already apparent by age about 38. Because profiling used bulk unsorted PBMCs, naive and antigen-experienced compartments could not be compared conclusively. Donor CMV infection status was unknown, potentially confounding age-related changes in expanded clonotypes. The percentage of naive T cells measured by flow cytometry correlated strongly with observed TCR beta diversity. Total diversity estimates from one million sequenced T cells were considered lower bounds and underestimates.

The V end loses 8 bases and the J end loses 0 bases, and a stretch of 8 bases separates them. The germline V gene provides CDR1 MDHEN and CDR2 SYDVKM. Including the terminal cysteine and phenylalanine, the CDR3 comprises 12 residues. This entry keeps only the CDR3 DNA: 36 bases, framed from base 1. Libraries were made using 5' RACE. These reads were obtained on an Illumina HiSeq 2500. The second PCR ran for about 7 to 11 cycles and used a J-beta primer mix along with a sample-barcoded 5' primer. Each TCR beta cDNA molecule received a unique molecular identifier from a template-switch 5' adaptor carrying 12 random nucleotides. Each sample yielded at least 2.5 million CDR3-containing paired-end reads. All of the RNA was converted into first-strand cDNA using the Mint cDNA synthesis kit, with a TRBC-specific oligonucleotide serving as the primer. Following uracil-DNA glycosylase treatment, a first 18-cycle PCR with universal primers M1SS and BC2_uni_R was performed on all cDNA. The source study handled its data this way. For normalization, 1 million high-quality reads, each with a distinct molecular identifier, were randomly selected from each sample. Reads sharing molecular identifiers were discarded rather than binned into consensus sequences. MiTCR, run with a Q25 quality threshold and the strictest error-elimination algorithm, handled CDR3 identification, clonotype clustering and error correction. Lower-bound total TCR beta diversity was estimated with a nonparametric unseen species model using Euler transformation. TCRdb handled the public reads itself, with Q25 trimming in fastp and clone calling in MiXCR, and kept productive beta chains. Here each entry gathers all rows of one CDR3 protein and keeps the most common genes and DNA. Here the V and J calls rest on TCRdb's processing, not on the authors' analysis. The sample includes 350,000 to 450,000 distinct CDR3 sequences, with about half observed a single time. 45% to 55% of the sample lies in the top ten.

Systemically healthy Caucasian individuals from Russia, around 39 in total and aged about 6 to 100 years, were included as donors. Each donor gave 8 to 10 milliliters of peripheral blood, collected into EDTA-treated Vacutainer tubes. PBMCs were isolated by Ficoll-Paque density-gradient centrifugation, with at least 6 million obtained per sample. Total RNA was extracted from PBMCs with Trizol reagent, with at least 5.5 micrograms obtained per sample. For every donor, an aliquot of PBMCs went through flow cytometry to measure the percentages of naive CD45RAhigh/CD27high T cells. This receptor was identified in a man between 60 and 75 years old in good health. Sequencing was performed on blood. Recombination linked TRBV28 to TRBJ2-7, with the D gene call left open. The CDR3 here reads CASGGNSYEQYF. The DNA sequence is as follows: TGTGCCAGCGGTGGAAACTCCTACGAGCAGTACTTC.